A selection of T cell receptor beta chains follows, all from one sample in a study of Graves' ophthalmopathy and Graves' hyperthyroidism. MiXCR, applied by TCRdb to the multiplex PCR reads, yields one record per CDR3 protein. The data contain fewer than 350,000 distinct CDR3 sequences, roughly a sixth of them singletons. Specimen: peripheral blood. The receptors originated from an adult man with Graves' ophthalmopathy. The CDR3 runs from the conserved cysteine through the conserved F or W.

V gene	J gene	CDR3 protein
TRBV20-1	TRBJ1-2	CSARDRGLIYGYTF
TRBV7-8	TRBJ1-1	CASSLGQGARGTEASF
TRBV6-5	TRBJ1-2	CASSPLRGVYGYTF
TRBV6-1	TRBJ2-7	CASSRGLAGVGEQYF
TRBV6-1	TRBJ1-5	CASSESGWAQHF
TRBV7-9	TRBJ2-5	CASSSAITSETQYF
TRBV6-5	TRBJ1-5	CASSYFRDGNNQPQHF
TRBV4-1	TRBJ2-5	CASSQGPYWETQYF
TRBV4-2	TRBJ2-6	CASAFRSAGALRSSGANVLTF
TRBV9	TRBJ1-1	CASSVTGEALAFF
TRBV6-5	TRBJ1-1	CASGYRSEAFF
TRBV20-1	TRBJ2-4	CSVLRQGASDF
TRBV28	TRBJ1-1	CASRRIGQGWDPEAFF
TRBV6-1	TRBJ2-7	CASSEAYAGGKYEQYF
TRBV7-3	TRBJ1-3	CASSLTGGRNTIYF
TRBV20-1	TRBJ2-7	CSASDKSSYEQYF
TRBV5-1	TRBJ1-2	CASSLTRGGYGYTF
TRBV6-1	TRBJ1-1	CASSEMGPGHRMNTEAFF
TRBV30	TRBJ1-5	CAWTGQANQPQHF
TRBV14	TRBJ2-7	CASSLGTNEQYF
TRBV30	TRBJ2-5	CAWSDYGQSQETQYF
TRBV19	TRBJ2-5	CASSTAFLETQYF
TRBV6-1	TRBJ1-6	CASSARTGSSYNSPLHF
TRBV5-1	TRBJ2-5	CASSRRWTTQETQYF
TRBV13	TRBJ1-1	CASSTSGVTEAFF
TRBV30	TRBJ2-5	CAWSTSDQETQYF
TRBV29-1	TRBJ2-5	CSVEVRTEQETQYF
TRBV12-3/TRBV12-4	TRBJ2-7	CASSLWDTTYEQYF
TRBV12-3/TRBV12-4	TRBJ2-5	CASSFSERETQYF
TRBV20-1	TRBJ1-1	CSASGVNTEAFF
TRBV4-1	TRBJ1-2	CASSQVSLRVGNGYTF
TRBV6-1	TRBJ2-7	CASSEVGLTPSYEQYF
TRBV7-2	TRBJ1-2	CASSLGGQSNYGYTF
TRBV3-1	TRBJ1-1	CASSRAGTEAFF
TRBV30	TRBJ2-7	CAWSERTGGIISSYEQYF
TRBV30	TRBJ1-5	CAWSAGDGQPQHF
TRBV2	TRBJ2-7	CASSDPDRTAPYEQYF
TRBV28	TRBJ2-5	CASHDRRQETQYF
TRBV10-3	TRBJ2-2	CAISEGELFVVTGELFF
TRBV19	TRBJ2-5	CASKGRTLEGETQYF
TRBV3-1	TRBJ1-3	CASSQSRDRTSGNTIYF